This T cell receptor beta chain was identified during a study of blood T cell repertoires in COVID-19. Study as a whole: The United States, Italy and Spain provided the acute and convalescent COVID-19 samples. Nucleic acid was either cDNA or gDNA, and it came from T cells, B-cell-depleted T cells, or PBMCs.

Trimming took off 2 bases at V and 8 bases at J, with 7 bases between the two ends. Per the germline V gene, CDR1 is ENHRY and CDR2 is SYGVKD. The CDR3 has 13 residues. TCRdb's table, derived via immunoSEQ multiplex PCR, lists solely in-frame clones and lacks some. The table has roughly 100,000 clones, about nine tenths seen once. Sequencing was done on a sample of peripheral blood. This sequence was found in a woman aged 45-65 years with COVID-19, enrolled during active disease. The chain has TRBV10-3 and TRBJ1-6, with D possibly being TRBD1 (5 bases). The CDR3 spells CAISEDRDSPLHF. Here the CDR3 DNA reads TGTGCCATCAGTGAGGACAGAGATTCACCCCTCCACTTT.